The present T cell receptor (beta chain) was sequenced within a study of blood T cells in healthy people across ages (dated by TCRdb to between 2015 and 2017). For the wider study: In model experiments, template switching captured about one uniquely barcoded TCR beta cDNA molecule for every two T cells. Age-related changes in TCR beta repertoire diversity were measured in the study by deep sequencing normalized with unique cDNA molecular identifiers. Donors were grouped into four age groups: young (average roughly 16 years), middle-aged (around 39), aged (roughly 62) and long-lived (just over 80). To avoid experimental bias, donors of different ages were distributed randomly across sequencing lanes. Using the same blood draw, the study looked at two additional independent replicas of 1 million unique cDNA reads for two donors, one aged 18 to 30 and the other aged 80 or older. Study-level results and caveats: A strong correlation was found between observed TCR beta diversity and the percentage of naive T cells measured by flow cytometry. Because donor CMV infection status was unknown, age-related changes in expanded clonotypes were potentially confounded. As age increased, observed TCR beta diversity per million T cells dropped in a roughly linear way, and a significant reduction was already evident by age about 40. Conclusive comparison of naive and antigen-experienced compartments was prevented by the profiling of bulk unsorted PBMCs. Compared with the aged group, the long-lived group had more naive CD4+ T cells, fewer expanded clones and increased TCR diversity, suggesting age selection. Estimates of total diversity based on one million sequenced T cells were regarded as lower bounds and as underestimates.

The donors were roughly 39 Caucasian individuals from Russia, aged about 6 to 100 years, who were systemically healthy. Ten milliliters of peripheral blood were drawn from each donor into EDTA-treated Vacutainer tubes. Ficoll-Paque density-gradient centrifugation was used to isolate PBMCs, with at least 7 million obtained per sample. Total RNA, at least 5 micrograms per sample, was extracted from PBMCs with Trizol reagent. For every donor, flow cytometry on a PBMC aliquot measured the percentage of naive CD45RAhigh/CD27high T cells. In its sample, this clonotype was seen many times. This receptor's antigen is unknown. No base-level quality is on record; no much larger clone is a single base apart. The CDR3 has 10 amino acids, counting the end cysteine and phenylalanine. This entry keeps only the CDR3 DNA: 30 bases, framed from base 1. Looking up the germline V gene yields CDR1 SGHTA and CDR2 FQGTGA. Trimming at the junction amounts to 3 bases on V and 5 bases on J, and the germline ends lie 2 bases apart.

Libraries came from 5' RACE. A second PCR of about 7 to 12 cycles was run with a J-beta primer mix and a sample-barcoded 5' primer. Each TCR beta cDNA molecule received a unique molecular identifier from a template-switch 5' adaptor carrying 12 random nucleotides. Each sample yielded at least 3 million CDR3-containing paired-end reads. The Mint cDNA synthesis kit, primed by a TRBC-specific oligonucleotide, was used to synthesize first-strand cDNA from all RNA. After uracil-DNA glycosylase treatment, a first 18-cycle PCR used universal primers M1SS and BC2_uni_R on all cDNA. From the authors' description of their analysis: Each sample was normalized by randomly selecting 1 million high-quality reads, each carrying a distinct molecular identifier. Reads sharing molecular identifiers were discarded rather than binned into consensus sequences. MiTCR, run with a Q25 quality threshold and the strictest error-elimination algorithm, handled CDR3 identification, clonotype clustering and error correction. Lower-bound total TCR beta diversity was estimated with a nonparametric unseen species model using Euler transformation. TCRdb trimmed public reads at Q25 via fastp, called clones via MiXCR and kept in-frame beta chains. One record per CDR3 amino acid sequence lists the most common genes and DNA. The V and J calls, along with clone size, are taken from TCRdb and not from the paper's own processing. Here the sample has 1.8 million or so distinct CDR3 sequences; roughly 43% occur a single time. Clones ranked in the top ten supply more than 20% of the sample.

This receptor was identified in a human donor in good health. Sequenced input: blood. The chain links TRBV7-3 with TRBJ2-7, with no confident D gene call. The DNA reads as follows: TGTGCCAGCAGCTTTAACGAGCAGTACTTC. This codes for CASSFNEQYF. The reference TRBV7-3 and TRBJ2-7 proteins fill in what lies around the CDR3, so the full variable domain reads GAGVSQTPSNKVTEKGKYVELRCDPISGHTALYWYRQSLGQGPEFLIYFQGTGAADDSGLPNDRFFAVRPEGSVSTLKIQRTERGDSAVYLCASSFNEQYFGPGTRLTVT.